The clone carrying this T cell receptor (beta chain) appeared many times. The antigen is unknown. TCRdb re-derived calls from the 5' RACE reads in MiXCR, one entry per CDR3 protein. The data hold roughly 250,000 distinct CDR3 sequences, with 15% to 20% observed a single time. The data belong to a study of T-cell memory formation after mild COVID-19. General study points: CD4+ contracting clones lay mainly in CM and EM, CD8+ ones in EMRA. Memory cells collected pre-infection included some clones that later responded, suggesting cross-reactive memory joined.

This CDR3 has 13 residues. The germline V gene has CDR1 SGHTA and CDR2 FQGNSA. Trimming at V came to 5 bases and at J to 8 bases, leaving 7 bases not matched to a gene. This chain joins TRBV7-2 and TRBJ1-2; 8 bases align to TRBD1. The sequencing sample was made of PBMCs or a T cell subset sorted from them (not recorded which). This receptor was taken from a man younger than 30 who had mild COVID-19 (a few samples of this study predate the infection). Cell type and time point are not known. The CDR3 here is CASSAPTGVGYTF. Here the CDR3 DNA reads TGTGCCAGCAGCGCGCCGACAGGGGTCGGCTACACCTTC.